Each of the 20 T cell receptor beta chains below was sequenced from the same sample in a study of patients and donors after allogeneic stem cell transplantation. TCRdb reanalysed the RT-PCR reads using MiXCR and keeps one entry per CDR3 protein. The data hold 4,000 to 5,000 distinct CDR3 sequences, with more than 20% observed a single time. What was sequenced was blood, either unsorted or a sorted T cell fraction (not recorded which). The source of these receptors is a human donor who was either an allogeneic HSCT recipient or a stem cell or donor lymphocyte infusion donor (not recorded which). It is not recorded whose cells these are; they may come from a transplant donor.

This clonotype was found a few times. The CDR3 protein is CASTSLSGNEQFF. CDR3 DNA sequence: TGTGCCAGCACCTCCCTATCGGGGAATGAGCAGTTCTTC. The chain employs TRBV12-3 or TRBV12-4 and TRBJ2-1; a possible D gene is TRBD2 (5 bases). The CDR3 contains 13 residues. V lost 7 bases to trimming and J lost 7 bases, with 14 bases between them.

V is TRBV29-1 and J is TRBJ2-5, with 8 bases that match TRBD1. The CDR3 extends over 12 amino acids. The germline V gene encodes CDR1 SQVTM and CDR2 ANQGSEA. Losses at the gene ends were 8 bases for V and 1 base for J; bases not matched to a gene: 3. The CDR3 spells CSSGQAQETQYF. The CDR3 nucleotides read TGCAGCTCGGGACAGGCCCAAGAGACCCAGTACTTC.

This chain joins TRBV6-2 or TRBV6-3 and TRBJ1-1; no clear D gene. Trimming took 3 bases from V and 3 from J, leaving 5 bases between them. The CDR3 has 12 amino acids. CDR1 and CDR2 (germline): MNHEY, SVGEGT. The CDR3 loop reads CASSYPHTEAFF. Here the CDR3 DNA reads TGTGCCAGCAGTTATCCCCACACTGAAGCTTTCTTT.

The chain is built from TRBV5-1 and TRBJ1-1; D gene uncertain. The CDR3 consists of 14 residues. The V and J ends lost 1 base and 5 bases respectively, with 12 bases between them. Looked up from germline, CDR1 is SGHRS and CDR2 is YFSETQ. CDR3 coding DNA: TGCGCCAGCAGCTTGTCGCCCGGGAATACTGAAGCTTTCTTT. This encodes CASSLSPGNTEAFF.

The chain links TRBV4-2 to TRBJ2-2; weak D call: TRBD1 (6 bases). V was trimmed by 4 bases and J by 1 base, leaving 7 bases between them. CDR3 length equals 14 residues. Germline assignment: CDR1 LGHNA and CDR2 YNFKEQ. The CDR3 nucleotides read TGTGCCAGCAGCCTAGGGGGGAACACCGGGGAGCTGTTTTTT. Translated, it gives CASSLGGNTGELFF.

The gene calls are TRBV4-2 and TRBJ2-5; perhaps TRBD2 as D (7 bases). CDR3 size: 14 residues. Germline V CDR1 and CDR2: LGHNA, YNFKEQ. Deletions cut 0 bases from V and 5 bases from J, with 10 bases between. CDR3 amino acids: CASSQDRGGETQYF. CDR3 sequence (DNA): TGTGCCAGCAGCCAAGATAGGGGGGGCGAGACCCAGTACTTC.

This clonotype is termed medium-sized. The chain is built from TRBV18 and TRBJ2-1; 10 bases map to TRBD1. Losses at the gene ends were 4 bases for V and 7 bases for J; bases not matched to a gene: 4. The CDR3 runs 14 residues. Germline CDR1 KGHSH, CDR2 LQKENI. CDR3 region: CASSLDRGRNEQFF. In nucleotides, the CDR3 is TGTGCCAGCTCACTCGACAGGGGGCGGAATGAGCAGTTCTTC.

The chain links TRBV12-3 or TRBV12-4 to TRBJ1-2, with D tentatively TRBD1 (6 bases). The V gene lost 4 bases and the J gene lost 8 bases, with 11 bases spanning the gap. The CDR3 totals 12 residues. CDR3 DNA sequence: TGTGCCAGCAGTTCCGGGGGGCGCGGCTACACCTTC. Its protein product is CASSSGGRGYTF.

This clonotype was counted a few times. The genes are TRBV19 and TRBJ2-3; D might be TRBD2 (5 bases). The CDR3 sequence is 13 residues long. V lost 6 bases and J 3 bases, leaving 10 bases between the germline ends. Germline V gene data show CDR1 as LNHDA and CDR2 as SQIVND (reference sequence). CDR3 protein: CASRPRATDTQYF. CDR3 sequence (DNA): TGTGCCAGTAGGCCGAGGGCAACAGATACGCAGTATTTT.

This clonotype was counted a few times. CDR3 coding DNA: TGTGCCAGCAGCGTACAGGAAGCTAACTATGGCTACACCTTC. This translates into CASSVQEANYGYTF. V usage is TRBV9 and J usage is TRBJ1-2; D unresolved. V lost 1 base to trimming and J lost 0 bases, with 7 bases between them. Looked up from germline, CDR1 is SGDLS and CDR2 is YYNGEE. This CDR3 contains 14 residues.

The chain recombines TRBV11-1 with TRBJ2-7, with D unresolved. The germline CDR1 and CDR2 sequences are SGHAT and FQDESV (reference sequence). V lost 3 bases and J lost 7, with 10 bases in between. The CDR3 spans 12 residues. CDR3 protein: CASSFDLREQYF. Here the CDR3 DNA reads TGTGCCAGCAGCTTTGATCTACGGGAGCAGTACTTC.

The rearrangement joins TRBV27 to TRBJ2-1; maybe TRBD1 (6 bases). V lost 2 bases and J 1 base, leaving 12 bases between the germline ends. The CDR3 is 16 residues long. Germline V gene sequence: CDR1 MNHEY, CDR2 SMNVEV (reference sequence). In DNA form, the CDR3 reads TGTGCCAGCAGTTTAAGGGGGACCCCATCCTACAATGAGCAGTTCTTC. Amino acids: CASSLRGTPSYNEQFF.

V is TRBV29-1 and J is TRBJ2-1; the match to TRBD1 covers 9 bases. CDR3 length: 13 residues. Per the germline V gene, CDR1 is SQVTM and CDR2 is ANQGSEA. V was clipped by 7 bases and J by 6 bases; unmatched bases: 7. The CDR3: CSGTGTGFNEQFF. Written as DNA, the CDR3 is TGCAGCGGAACCGGGACAGGGTTCAATGAGCAGTTCTTC.

This clonotype has a handful of counts. One end of the junction varies from germline; a read error may be responsible. The chain has TRBV11-2 and TRBJ1-1; 10 bases match TRBD1. CDR1 is SGHAT, CDR2 FQNNGV, per germline. CDR3 length: 15 amino acids. The CDR3 sequence is CASSLGQGEFTEAFF. CDR3 bases: TGTGCCAGCAGCCTCGGACAGGGGGAGTTCACTGAAGCATTCTTT. The whole variable domain, filled in from reference TRBV11-2 and TRBJ1-1, reads EAGVAQSPRYKIIEKRQSVAFWCNPISGHATLYWYQQILGQGPKLLIQFQNNGVVDDSQLPKDRFSAERLKGVDSTLKIQPAKLEDSAVYLCASSLGQGEFTEAFFGQGTRLTVV.

This clonotype came up a few times. V usage is TRBV15 and J usage is TRBJ2-2; 11 bases match TRBD2. V shed 5 bases, J shed 1 base, and the junction held 6 bases outside the gene matches. The CDR3 has 17 residues. Looked up from germline, CDR1 is LNHNV and CDR2 is YYDKDF (reference sequence). The CDR3 region is CATSETSGARNTGELFF. The CDR3 DNA sequence: TGTGCCACCAGCGAGACTAGCGGGGCGCGGAACACCGGGGAGCTGTTTTTT.

The chain is built from TRBV19 and TRBJ1-1; TRBD1 matches 7 bases. From germline, CDR1 is LNHDA and CDR2 SQIVND (reference sequence). This CDR3 has 14 amino acids. J was trimmed by 3 bases and V by 3 bases; bases with no gene match: 4. CDR3 coding DNA: TGTGCCAGTAGTATTGGAGGGGGCGACACTGAAGCTTTCTTT. It yields the protein CASSIGGGDTEAFF.

The rearrangement joins TRBV12-3 or TRBV12-4 to TRBJ2-7, with no clear D. The CDR3 runs to 11 residues. The V end lost 4 bases, the J end lost 3 bases, and 4 bases lay between the germline ends. CDR3 DNA sequence: TGTGCCAGCAGTTCTCTCTACGAGCAGTACGTC. Translated, it gives CASSSLYEQYV.

This clonotype was seen a few times. The chain couples TRBV7-2 to TRBJ2-1; 11 positions match TRBD2. Germline V lookup: CDR1 SGHTA, CDR2 FQGNSA. The CDR3 sequence is 15 residues long. The ends lost 5 bases at V and 6 bases at J; junction bases unmatched: 6. CDR3 protein: CASSLLAGVVNEQFF. In DNA, the CDR3 is TGTGCCAGCAGCCTACTAGCGGGAGTTGTCAATGAGCAGTTCTTC.

This clonotype rates as medium-sized. V and J are TRBV29-1 and TRBJ1-2; 8 bases align to TRBD1. V dropped 6 bases and J dropped 5; count of bases not matched to a gene: 11. CDR1 and CDR2 from the germline V gene are SQVTM and ANQGSEA. This CDR3 has 14 residues. The CDR3 protein is CSVNPQGAQYGYTF. The CDR3 DNA reads as TGCAGCGTCAATCCTCAGGGGGCGCAGTATGGCTACACCTTC.

The sample holds one count of this clonotype. The CDR3, as DNA: TGTGCCAGCAGCCGGACAGGGGGCCCTAAGATTAACTATGGCTACACCTTC. It encodes CASSRTGGPKINYGYTF. The V call is TRBV7-9, the J call TRBJ1-2; 11 nucleotides agree with TRBD1. Germline lookup yields CDR1 SEHNR and CDR2 FQNEAQ (reference sequence). With 5 bases clipped from V and 1 base from J, the junction kept 9 bases outside the gene matches. CDR3 size: 17 residues.